This T cell receptor (beta chain) comes out of a study of neurological immune-mediated disorders. The team produced cDNA through 5'RACE using 10-nucleotide random UMIs. TCRdb analysed the 5' RACE reads with MiXCR anew, one entry per CDR3 protein. The repertoire has 67,000 or so distinct CDR3 sequences, roughly 13% of them found once; the top ten carry approximately 4.2%. The germline CDR1 and CDR2 sequences are SGHKS and YYEKEE (reference sequence). The CDR3 is 17 amino acids. V shed 4 bases and J 0 bases; nucleotides not matched to a gene: 10. General observations from the study: In HTLV-1-associated myelopathy, TCR clonal expansion was greatest, and in multiple sclerosis it was least, below healthy controls. Expanded clones shared no CDR3 amino acid sequences across subjects, suggesting private repertoires in all groups.

The sample's time point: longitudinal time-point 1 (baseline). Note on this clonotype: Its antigen is unidentified.

This sequence was found in a female donor with HTLV-1-associated myelopathy (HAM/TSP). The rearrangement uses TRBV5-5 and TRBJ2-3; TRBD2 matches 8 bases. The sequenced sample consisted of PBMCs. In nucleotides, the CDR3 is TGTGCCAGCAGCCTCGTGCGCGGGGGGACCAGCACAGATACGCAGTATTTT. Translating gives CASSLVRGGTSTDTQYF.